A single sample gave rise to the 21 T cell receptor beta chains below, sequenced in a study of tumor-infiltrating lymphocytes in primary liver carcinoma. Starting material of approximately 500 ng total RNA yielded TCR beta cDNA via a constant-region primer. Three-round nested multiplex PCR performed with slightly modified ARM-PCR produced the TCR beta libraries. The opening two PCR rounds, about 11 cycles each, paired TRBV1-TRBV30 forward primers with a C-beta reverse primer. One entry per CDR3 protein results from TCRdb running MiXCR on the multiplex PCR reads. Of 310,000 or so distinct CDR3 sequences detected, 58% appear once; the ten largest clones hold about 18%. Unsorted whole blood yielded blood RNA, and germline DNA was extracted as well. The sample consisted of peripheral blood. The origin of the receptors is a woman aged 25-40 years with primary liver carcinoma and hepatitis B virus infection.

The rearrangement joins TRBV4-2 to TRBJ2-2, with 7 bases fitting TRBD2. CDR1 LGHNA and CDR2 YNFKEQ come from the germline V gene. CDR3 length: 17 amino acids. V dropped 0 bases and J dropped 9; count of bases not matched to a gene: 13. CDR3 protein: CASSQDLRRGSTRELFF. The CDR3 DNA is TGTGCCAGCAGCCAAGATCTAAGGCGCGGGAGTACCCGGGAGCTGTTTTTT.

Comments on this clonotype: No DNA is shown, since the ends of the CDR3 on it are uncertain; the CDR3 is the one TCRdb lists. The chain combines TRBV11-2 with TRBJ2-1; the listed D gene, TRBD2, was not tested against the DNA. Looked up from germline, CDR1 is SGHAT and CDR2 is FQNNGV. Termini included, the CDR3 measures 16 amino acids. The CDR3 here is CASSLRFASGSNEQLF.

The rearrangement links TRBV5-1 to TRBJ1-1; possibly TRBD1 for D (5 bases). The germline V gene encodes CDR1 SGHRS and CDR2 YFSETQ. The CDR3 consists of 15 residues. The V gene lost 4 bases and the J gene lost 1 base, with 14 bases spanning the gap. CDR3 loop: CASSPAGNRNTEAFF. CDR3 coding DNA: TGCGCCAGCAGCCCCGCAGGGAATCGGAACACTGAAGCTTTCTTT. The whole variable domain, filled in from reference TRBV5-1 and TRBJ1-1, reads KAGVTQTPRYLIKTRGQQVTLSCSPISGHRSVSWYQQTPGQGLQFLFEYFSETQRNKGNFPGRFSGRQFSNSRSEMNVSTLELGDSALYLCASSPAGNRNTEAFFGQGTRLTVV.

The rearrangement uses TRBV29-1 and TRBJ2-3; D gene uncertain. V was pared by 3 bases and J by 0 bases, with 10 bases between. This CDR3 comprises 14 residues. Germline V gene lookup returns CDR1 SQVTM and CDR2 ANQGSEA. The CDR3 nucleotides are TGCAGCGTTGATGAGGTGTATAGCACAGATACGCAGTATTTT. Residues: CSVDEVYSTDTQYF.

CDR3 sequence: CASSLVPEGGADTQYF. For the CDR3, the DNA is TGTGCCAGCAGCTTAGTACCAGAGGGGGGCGCAGATACGCAGTATTTT. This sequence joins TRBV11-2 and TRBJ2-3; either TRBD1 or TRBD2 may fit D (6 bases each). The V end was cut by 1 base, the J end by 4 bases, with 15 bases between. CDR1 is SGHAT, CDR2 FQNNGV, per germline. The CDR3 has 16 amino acids. Full variable domain (missing parts from reference TRBV11-2 and TRBJ2-3): EAGVAQSPRYKIIEKRQSVAFWCNPISGHATLYWYQQILGQGPKLLIQFQNNGVVDDSQLPKDRFSAERLKGVDSTLKIQPAKLEDSAVYLCASSLVPEGGADTQYFGPGTRLTVL.

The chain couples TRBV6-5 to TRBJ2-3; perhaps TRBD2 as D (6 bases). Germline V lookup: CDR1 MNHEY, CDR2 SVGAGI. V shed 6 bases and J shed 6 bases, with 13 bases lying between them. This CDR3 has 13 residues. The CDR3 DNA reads TGTGCCAGCAGGCGGGAACTCACGGATACGCAGTATTTT. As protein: CASRRELTDTQYF.

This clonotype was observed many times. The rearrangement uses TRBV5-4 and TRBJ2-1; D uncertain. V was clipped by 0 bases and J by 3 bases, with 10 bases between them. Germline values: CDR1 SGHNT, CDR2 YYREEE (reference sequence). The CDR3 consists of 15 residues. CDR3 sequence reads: CASSLDASSYNEQFF. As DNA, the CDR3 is TGTGCCAGCAGCTTGGATGCCAGCAGCTACAATGAGCAGTTCTTC.

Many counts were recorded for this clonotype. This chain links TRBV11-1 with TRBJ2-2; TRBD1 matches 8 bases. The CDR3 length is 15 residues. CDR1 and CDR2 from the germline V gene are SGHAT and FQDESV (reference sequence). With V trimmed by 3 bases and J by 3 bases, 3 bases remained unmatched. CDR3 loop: CASSFGQGDTGELFF. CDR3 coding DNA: TGTGCCAGCAGCTTCGGACAGGGTGACACCGGGGAGCTGTTTTTT.

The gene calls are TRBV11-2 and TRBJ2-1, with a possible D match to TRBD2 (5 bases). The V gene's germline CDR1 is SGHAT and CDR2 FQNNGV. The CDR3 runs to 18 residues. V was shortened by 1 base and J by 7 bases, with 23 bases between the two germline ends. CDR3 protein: CASSLVGSATSGRNEQFF. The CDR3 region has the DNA TGTGCCAGCAGCTTAGTTGGGAGCGCGACGAGCGGTCGTAATGAGCAGTTCTTC.

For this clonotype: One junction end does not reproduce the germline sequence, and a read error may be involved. CDR3 sequence: CASSRTGIRYDYTF. CDR3 sequence (DNA): TGTGCCAGCAGTCGGACAGGGATCAGGTATGACTACACCTTC. V usage is TRBV12-3 or TRBV12-4 and J usage is TRBJ1-2; the match to TRBD1 covers 8 bases. CDR3 length equals 14 residues.

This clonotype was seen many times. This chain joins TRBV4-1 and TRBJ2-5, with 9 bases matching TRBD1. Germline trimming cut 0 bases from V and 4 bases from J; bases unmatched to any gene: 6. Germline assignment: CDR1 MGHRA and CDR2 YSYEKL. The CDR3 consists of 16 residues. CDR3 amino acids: CASSQDRTGVRETQYF. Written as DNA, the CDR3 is TGCGCCAGCAGCCAAGATAGGACAGGGGTTAGAGAGACCCAGTACTTC.

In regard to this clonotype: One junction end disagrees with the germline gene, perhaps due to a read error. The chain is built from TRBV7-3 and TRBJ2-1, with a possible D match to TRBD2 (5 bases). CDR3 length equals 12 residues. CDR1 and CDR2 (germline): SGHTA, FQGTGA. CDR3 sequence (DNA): TGCGCCAGCAGCTTAGTTCGGGGTGAGCAGTTCTTC. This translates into CASSLVRGEQFF. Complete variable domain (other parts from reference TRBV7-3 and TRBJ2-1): GAGVSQTPSNKVTEKGKYVELRCDPISGHTALYWYRQSLGQGPEFLIYFQGTGAADDSGLPNDRFFAVRPEGSVSTLKIQRTERGDSAVYLCASSLVRGEQFFGPGTRLTVL.

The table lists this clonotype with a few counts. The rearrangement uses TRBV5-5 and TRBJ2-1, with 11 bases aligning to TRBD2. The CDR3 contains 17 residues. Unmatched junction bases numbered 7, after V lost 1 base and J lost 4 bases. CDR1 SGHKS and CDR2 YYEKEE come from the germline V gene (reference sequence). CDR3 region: CASSLRVGTSGYNEQFF. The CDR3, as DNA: TGTGCCAGCAGCTTGCGGGTTGGGACTAGCGGTTACAATGAGCAGTTCTTC.

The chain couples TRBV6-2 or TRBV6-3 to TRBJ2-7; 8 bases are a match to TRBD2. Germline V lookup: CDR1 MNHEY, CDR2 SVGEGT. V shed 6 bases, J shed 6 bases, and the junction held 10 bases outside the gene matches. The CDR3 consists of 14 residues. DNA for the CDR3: TGTGCCAGCAGACTCGGGACTAGTTTCTCCGAGCAGTACTTC. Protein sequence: CASRLGTSFSEQYF.

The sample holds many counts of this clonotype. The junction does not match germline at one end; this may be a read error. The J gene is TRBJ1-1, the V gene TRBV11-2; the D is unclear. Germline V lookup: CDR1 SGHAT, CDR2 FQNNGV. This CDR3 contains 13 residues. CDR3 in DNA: TGTGCCATCAGCTTGTTCTTGTTCACTGAAGCTTTCTTT. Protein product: CAISLFLFTEAFF.

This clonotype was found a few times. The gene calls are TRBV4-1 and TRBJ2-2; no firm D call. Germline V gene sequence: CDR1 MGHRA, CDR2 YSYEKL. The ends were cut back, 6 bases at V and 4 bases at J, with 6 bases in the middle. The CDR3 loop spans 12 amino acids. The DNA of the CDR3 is TGCGCCAGCAGGTGGAGCACCGGGGAGCTGTTTTTT. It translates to CASRWSTGELFF.

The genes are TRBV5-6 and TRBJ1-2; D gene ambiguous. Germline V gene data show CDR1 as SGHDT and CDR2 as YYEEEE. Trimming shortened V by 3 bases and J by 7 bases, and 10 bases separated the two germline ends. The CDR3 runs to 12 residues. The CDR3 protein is CASSSGKSGYTF. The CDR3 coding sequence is TGTGCCAGCAGCTCCGGGAAATCTGGCTACACCTTC.

CDR3 in DNA: TGTGCCAGCAGCCCGCGACTGGCTGTCGGAAACACCATATATTTT. Amino acid sequence: CASSPRLAVGNTIYF. This sequence joins TRBV6-5 and TRBJ1-3; no clear D. Germline loops: CDR1 MNHEY, CDR2 SVGAGI. V shed 6 bases and J shed 4 bases, with 16 bases lying between them. The CDR3 spans 15 residues.

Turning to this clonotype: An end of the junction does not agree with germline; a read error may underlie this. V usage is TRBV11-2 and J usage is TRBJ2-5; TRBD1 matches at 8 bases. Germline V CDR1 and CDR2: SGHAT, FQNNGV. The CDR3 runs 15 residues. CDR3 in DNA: TGTGCCAGCAGCTTGGGGACAGGTCACCATGAGACCCAGTACTTC. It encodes CASSLGTGHHETQYF.

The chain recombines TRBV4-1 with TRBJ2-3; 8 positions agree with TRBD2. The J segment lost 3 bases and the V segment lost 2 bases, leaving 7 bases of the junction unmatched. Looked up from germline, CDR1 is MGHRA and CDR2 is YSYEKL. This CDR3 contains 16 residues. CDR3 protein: CASSQRNGGATDTQYF. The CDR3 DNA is TGCGCCAGCAGCCAACGCAACGGGGGGGCGACAGATACGCAGTATTTT.

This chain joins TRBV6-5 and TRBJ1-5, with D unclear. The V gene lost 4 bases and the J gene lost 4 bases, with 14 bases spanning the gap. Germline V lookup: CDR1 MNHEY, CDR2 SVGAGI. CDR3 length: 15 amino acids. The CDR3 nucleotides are TGTGCCAGCAGTTCCGCGCATGGTAGTAATCAGCCCCAGCATTTT. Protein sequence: CASSSAHGSNQPQHF.